Presented here are 22 T cell receptor beta chains from one specimen sequenced in a study of blood T cell repertoires in COVID-19. The protocol was immunoSEQ multiplex PCR, while the TCRdb copy is restricted to in-frame clones and leaves out a portion. The repertoire includes about 310,000 clones, roughly 90% of them detected once, and around a tenth sits in the top ten. The sequencing input was PBMCs or T cells enriched from blood (not recorded which). Receptor source: a woman aged 40 to 50 who had recovered from COVID-19.

The rearrangement links TRBV7-3 to TRBJ1-2, with D perhaps TRBD1 (5 bases). This CDR3 has 14 residues. Germline V gene sequence: CDR1 SGHTA, CDR2 FQGTGA. Trimming took 5 bases from V and 10 from J, leaving 20 bases between them. CDR3 protein: CASSQIGQGSDYTF. CDR3 nucleotides: TGTGCCAGCAGCCAGATCGGGCAGGGTTCAGACTACACCTTC.

The chain carries TRBV2 and TRBJ2-7; 11 bases map to TRBD1. There are 15 residues in the CDR3. V gave up 6 bases and J gave up 0 bases; unmatched junction bases: 4. The germline CDR1 and CDR2 sequences are SNHLY and FYNNEI. DNA for the CDR3: TGTGCCAGCAGACGGACAGGGGGCCGCTCCTACGAGCAGTACTTC. Translated: CASRRTGGRSYEQYF.

This clone occurred a few times. The same CDR3 is also encoded by other DNA sequences in this sample. The chain couples TRBV6-5 to TRBJ2-7; 9 nucleotides line up with TRBD2. V was clipped by 0 bases and J by 2 bases; unmatched bases: 2. CDR1 MNHEY and CDR2 SVGAGI come from the germline V gene. The CDR3 sequence is 15 residues long. The DNA for the CDR3 is TGTGCCAGCAGTTACTCTAGCGGGAGTACCTACGAGCAGTACTTC. This encodes CASSYSSGSTYEQYF.

The chain has TRBV18 and TRBJ1-2, with 8 bases matching TRBD1. The V gene end was trimmed by 2 bases and the J gene end by 3 bases; junction bases not matched to a gene: 5. The CDR3 totals 15 residues. Germline V lookup: CDR1 KGHSH, CDR2 LQKENI. The CDR3 nucleotides are TGTGCCAGCTCACCAATTCAGGGGGCTCACTATGGCTACACCTTC. It specifies CASSPIQGAHYGYTF.

This chain joins TRBV10-2 and TRBJ2-7; D gene uncertain. The CDR3 has 10 amino acids. V dropped 6 bases and J dropped 8 bases, with 8 bases sitting between them. Germline CDR1 reads WSHSY; CDR2 reads SAAADI. The CDR3 protein is CASRDKKQYF. CDR3 coding DNA: TGCGCCAGCAGAGACAAGAAGCAGTACTTC.

In its sample, this clone was seen once. The DNA is left out, because the CDR3 cannot be placed on it with certainty; the CDR3 is given as TCRdb lists it. The V call is TRBV12-1, the J call TRBJ2-1; the table's D call, TRBD1, was not checked against the DNA. TRBV12-1 is labeled a pseudogene. Ends included, the CDR3 has 15 residues. The CDR3 loop reads CASSWGQGIYNEQFF.

This rearrangement joins TRBV19 to TRBJ2-5; 8 bases agree with TRBD2. The CDR3 contains 12 residues. The germline CDR1 and CDR2 sequences are LNHDA and SQIVND (reference sequence). The DNA of the CDR3 is TGTGCAACGGGAGGGGGAGGGGAGACCCAGTACTTC. Protein: CATGGGGETQYF.

The rearrangement joins TRBV24-1 to TRBJ2-3, with TRBD1 matching over 9 bases. CDR3 length: 18 amino acids. Germline CDR1 and CDR2: KGHDR and SFDVKD. V lost 2 bases and J lost 1; bases outside the gene matches: 9. The CDR3, as DNA: TGTGCCACCAGTGATTCTATGGACAGGGGCATAGGCACAGATACGCAGTATTTT. It is translated as CATSDSMDRGIGTDTQYF.

The J gene is TRBJ2-3, the V gene TRBV7-6; D not certain. Trimming took 4 bases from V and 0 from J, leaving 5 bases between them. Per germline, CDR1 SGHVS and CDR2 FNYEAQ. The CDR3 consists of 13 residues. CDR3 nucleotide sequence: TGTGCCAGCAGCTCCCCTAGCACAGATACGCAGTATTTT. It encodes CASSSPSTDTQYF.

This clone was observed once. V is TRBV2 and J is TRBJ2-7, with 7 nucleotides matching TRBD2. Germline V gives CDR1 SNHLY, CDR2 FYNNEI. The J segment lost 5 bases and the V segment lost 7 bases, leaving 8 bases of the junction unmatched. This CDR3 region has 13 residues. The CDR3 loop reads CASKDGRINEQYF. The CDR3 region has the DNA TGTGCCAGCAAGGACGGGAGGATCAACGAGCAGTACTTC.

The V gene is TRBV28, the J gene TRBJ1-2; 12 positions match TRBD1. The CDR3 extends over 16 amino acids. Germline values: CDR1 MDHEN, CDR2 SYDVKM. With V trimmed by 2 bases and J by 2 bases, 3 bases remained unmatched. The DNA of the CDR3 is TGTGCCAGCAGTTTAGGGGGGACAGGGGGCAACTATGGCTACACCTTC. It codes for CASSLGGTGGNYGYTF.

This clone has only a few counts. The rearrangement links TRBV6-6 to TRBJ2-7; 8 positions match TRBD2. V lost 5 bases and J lost 0; bases outside the gene matches: 12. Germline assignment: CDR1 MNHNY and CDR2 SVGAGI (reference sequence). CDR3 size: 17 residues. In nucleotides, the CDR3 is TGTGCCAGCAGTCGCTCTCTGGGCGGGGGGACCTCCTACGAGCAGTACTTC. It encodes CASSRSLGGGTSYEQYF.

The chain links TRBV9 to TRBJ1-4, with D tentatively TRBD1 (5 bases). The V end lost 4 bases, the J end lost 7 bases, and 20 bases lay between the germline ends. This CDR3 is built from 16 residues. The germline gives CDR1 SGDLS, CDR2 YYNGEE. CDR3 loop: CASSPNTGRGTEKLFF. Written as DNA, the CDR3 is TGTGCCAGCAGCCCTAACACCGGGCGGGGGACTGAAAAACTGTTTTTT.

This chain links TRBV9 with TRBJ2-2; 8 positions match TRBD2. There are 15 residues in the CDR3. The germline V gene has CDR1 SGDLS and CDR2 YYNGEE. The J segment lost 6 bases and the V segment lost 4 bases, leaving 8 bases of the junction unmatched. This CDR3 is CASSRPGLGSGELFF. DNA of the CDR3: TGTGCCAGCAGCCGCCCGGGACTAGGATCCGGGGAGCTGTTTTTT.

V is TRBV18 and J is TRBJ2-7; TRBD2 aligns across 13 bases. The CDR3 loop spans 14 amino acids. With V trimmed by 3 bases and J by 11 bases, 7 bases remained unmatched. CDR1 and CDR2 from the germline V gene are KGHSH and LQKENI. The CDR3 spells CASSPVGTSGMEYF. The CDR3 DNA sequence: TGTGCCAGCTCACCGGTAGGGACTAGCGGGATGGAGTACTTC. Full variable domain (outside the CDR3, taken from reference TRBV18 and TRBJ2-7): NAGVMQNPRHLVRRRGQEARLRCSPMKGHSHVYWYRQLPEEGLKFMVYLQKENIIDESGMPKERFSAEFPKEGPSILRIQQVVRGDSAAYFCASSPVGTSGMEYFGPGTRLTVT.

This rearrangement joins TRBV4-1 to TRBJ2-1; maybe TRBD2 (5 bases). The V gene's germline CDR1 is MGHRA and CDR2 YSYEKL. Trimming removed 1 base at V and 10 bases at J, with 11 bases between. The CDR3 loop spans 13 amino acids. The CDR3 region has the DNA TGCGCCAGCAGCCAAGTCGGGGAACGCGAGCAGTTCTTC. Translation gives CASSQVGEREQFF.

This sequence joins TRBV5-5 and TRBJ2-5; 7 bases are shared with TRBD2. Germline V CDR1 and CDR2: SGHKS, YYEKEE (reference sequence). The CDR3 is 14 amino acids. V dropped 2 bases and J dropped 5; count of bases not matched to a gene: 6. CDR3 residues: CASSFVAGVETQYF. CDR3 sequence (DNA): TGTGCCAGCAGCTTCGTGGCGGGAGTGGAGACCCAGTACTTC.

V gene TRBV18 combines with J gene TRBJ1-2; D unresolved. The CDR3 sequence is 14 residues long. Germline CDR1 reads KGHSH; CDR2 reads LQKENI. Trimming cost V 3 bases and J 4 bases, with 12 bases left between them. The CDR3 protein is CASSPSQSSYGYTF. In DNA, the CDR3 is TGTGCCAGCTCACCGTCGCAGTCGTCCTATGGCTACACCTTC. The full variable domain, in which reference TRBV18 and TRBJ1-2 provide the parts outside the CDR3, is NAGVMQNPRHLVRRRGQEARLRCSPMKGHSHVYWYRQLPEEGLKFMVYLQKENIIDESGMPKERFSAEFPKEGPSILRIQQVVRGDSAAYFCASSPSQSSYGYTFGSGTRLTVV.

The V gene is TRBV6-5, the J gene TRBJ2-7; 9 positions match TRBD2. Germline values: CDR1 MNHEY, CDR2 SVGAGI. The CDR3 loop spans 15 amino acids. The J segment lost 0 bases and the V segment lost 5 bases, leaving 5 bases of the junction unmatched. Here the CDR3 DNA reads TGTGCCAGCAGTCGGACTAGCGCGACCTCCTACGAGCAGTACTTC. Translating it yields CASSRTSATSYEQYF.

This rearrangement joins TRBV6-5 to TRBJ1-1; a possible D gene is TRBD1 (5 bases). The V gene's germline CDR1 is MNHEY and CDR2 SVGAGI. The V end lost 6 bases, the J end lost 7 bases, and 12 bases lay between the germline ends. The CDR3 totals 12 residues. The CDR3 here is CASRSGAYEAFF. In DNA form, the CDR3 reads TGTGCCAGCAGGAGCGGGGCTTATGAAGCTTTCTTT.

This clone was counted once. The rearrangement joins TRBV27 to TRBJ2-1, with 11 bases matching TRBD1. CDR3 length: 17 residues. From germline, CDR1 is MNHEY and CDR2 SMNVEV (reference sequence). V shed 5 bases and J 3 bases; nucleotides not matched to a gene: 9. Here the CDR3 DNA reads TGTGCCAGCAGTCCATTCCTGGGGACAGGGGGCTACAATGAGCAGTTCTTC. Its protein product is CASSPFLGTGGYNEQFF.

This chain links TRBV29-1 with TRBJ1-2; a possible D gene is TRBD1 (6 bases). V gave up 8 bases and J gave up 4 bases, with 11 bases separating them. The CDR3 contains 11 residues. Looked up from germline, CDR1 is SQVTM and CDR2 is ANQGSEA. In DNA, the CDR3 is TGCAGCACCGGGACACCCTATGGCTACACCTTC. This encodes CSTGTPYGYTF.